These T cell receptor beta chains were read from a single sample in a study of T-cell memory formation after mild COVID-19. TCRdb called the 5' RACE reads again in MiXCR, with one record for every CDR3 protein. Among approximately 400,000 distinct CDR3 sequences listed, approximately 19% were seen once. Material: PBMCs or a T cell subset sorted from them (not recorded which). The receptors were sampled from a young man who had mild COVID-19 (a few samples of this study predate the infection). Cell type and time point are not known. Each CDR3 is given with its conserved first and last residue. Fields, in order: V gene, J gene, clone size, CDR3 length, D gene, CDR3 protein, CDR3 DNA. A D gene is named only where the DNA matches it firmly. Clone size is shown for a subset of rows, as once, few, many or a class of expanded clone.

TRBV7-3	TRBJ2-1	few	15	TRBD2	CASSSLAGGPNEQFF	TGTGCCAGCAGCTCCCTAGCGGGGGGGCCCAATGAGCAGTTCTTC
TRBV7-9	TRBJ2-3	.	15	.	CASSNLAGPTDTQYF	TGTGCCAGCAGCAACTTGGCAGGGCCCACAGATACGCAGTATTTT
TRBV10-3	TRBJ2-3	.	13	.	CAISVQATDTQYF	TGTGCCATCAGTGTTCAGGCCACAGATACGCAGTATTTT
TRBV5-1	TRBJ2-7	.	17	.	CASSLATFAAISYEQYF	TGCGCCAGCAGCTTGGCGACCTTCGCCGCCATCTCCTACGAGCAGTACTTC
TRBV6-2/TRBV6-3	TRBJ2-3	few	14	.	CASSRPGITDTQYF	TGTGCCAGCAGTCGCCCGGGAATCACAGATACGCAGTATTTT
TRBV20-1	TRBJ2-1	.	13	.	CSATKTDYNEQFF	TGCAGTGCTACCAAGACAGACTACAATGAGCAGTTCTTC
TRBV28	TRBJ2-1	few	15	TRBD1	CASGLTGTASNEQFF	TGTGCCAGCGGGCTGACCGGGACAGCTAGCAATGAGCAGTTCTTC
TRBV19	TRBJ2-3	.	15	TRBD2	CASSVLAGATDTQYF	TGTGCCAGTAGTGTACTAGCGGGGGCCACAGATACGCAGTATTTT
TRBV3-2	TRBJ1-1	few	17	.	CASSQSPIGQMNTEAFF	TGTGCCAGCAGCCAATCTCCTATCGGACAGATGAACACTGAAGCTTTCTTT
TRBV30	TRBJ2-2	.	14	.	CAWSVAGVTGELFF	TGTGCCTGGAGTGTAGCAGGGGTCACCGGGGAGCTGTTTTTT
TRBV5-1	TRBJ1-1	few	15	.	CASSPIRPQNTEAFF	TGCGCCAGCAGCCCAATCAGACCCCAGAACACTGAAGCTTTCTTT
TRBV6-5	TRBJ2-3	.	15	TRBD2	CASSYLGTSGGRQYF	TGTGCCAGCAGTTACCTAGGGACTAGCGGGGGCCGTCAGTATTTT
TRBV3-1	TRBJ1-1	.	17	.	CASSQDRAGAFNTEAFF	TGTGCCAGCAGCCAAGATAGGGCCGGGGCCTTTAACACTGAAGCTTTCTTT
TRBV6-5	TRBJ2-1	few	15	TRBD1	CASSNGQAPYNEQFF	TGTGCCAGCAGCAACGGACAGGCCCCGTACAATGAGCAGTTCTTC
TRBV5-1	TRBJ2-5	.	14	.	CASSFAGAEETQYF	TGCGCCAGCAGCTTCGCCGGGGCGGAAGAGACCCAGTACTTC
TRBV4-1	TRBJ2-3	.	14	.	CASSPADLTDTQYF	TGCGCCAGCAGCCCGGCGGACCTAACAGATACGCAGTATTTT
TRBV20-1	TRBJ1-2	.	14	.	CSARRLGVGYGYTF	TGCAGTGCTAGACGCCTAGGGGTTGGCTATGGCTACACCTTC
TRBV9	TRBJ2-1	few	13	.	CASSVGQQNEQFF	TGTGCCAGCAGCGTAGGGCAGCAGAATGAGCAGTTCTTC
TRBV7-2	TRBJ2-1	few	14	TRBD2	CASATLAGYNEQFF	TGTGCCAGCGCTACCCTAGCGGGGTACAATGAGCAGTTCTTC
TRBV11-2	TRBJ2-5	few	15	.	CASSATRGARETQYF	TGTGCCAGCAGCGCGACGAGGGGGGCTAGAGAGACCCAGTACTTC
TRBV20-1	TRBJ2-3	few	15	TRBD2	CSATRDGGGTDTQYF	TGCAGTGCTACCAGAGACGGCGGGGGTACAGATACGCAGTATTTT
TRBV5-5	TRBJ1-6	.	12	.	CASSSGGVYLHF	TGTGCCAGCAGCTCGGGGGGGGTGTACCTCCACTTT
TRBV5-1	TRBJ2-1	.	16	TRBD2	CASSPTSSGPYNEQFF	TGCGCCAGCAGCCCAACCTCTAGCGGGCCTTACAATGAGCAGTTCTTC
TRBV28	TRBJ2-6	.	16	.	CASRTGVRAGANVLTF	TGTGCCAGCAGAACGGGGGTCAGGGCTGGGGCCAACGTCCTGACTTTC
TRBV9	TRBJ2-1	.	15	.	CASSVEGGAGNEQFF	TGTGCCAGCAGCGTAGAAGGGGGGGCTGGAAATGAGCAGTTCTTC
TRBV15	TRBJ2-7	.	15	.	CATSRGHDSSYEQYF	TGTGCCACCAGCAGAGGCCACGACAGTTCCTACGAGCAGTACTTC
TRBV12-3/TRBV12-4	TRBJ1-5	many	14	.	CASSRRGSNQPQHF	TGTGCCAGCAGTCGGCGGGGCAGCAATCAGCCCCAGCATTTT
TRBV4-2	TRBJ1-6	few	13	.	CASSIKHPSPLHF	TGTGCCAGCAGCATCAAGCACCCGTCACCCCTCCACTTT
TRBV12-3/TRBV12-4	TRBJ1-2	few	14	.	CASSSPGGRYGYTF	TGTGCCAGCAGCTCCCCGGGGGGCCGCTATGGCTACACCTTC
TRBV5-1	TRBJ1-1	few	15	.	CASSLVDRVNTEAFF	TGCGCCAGCAGCTTGGTTGACAGAGTGAACACTGAAGCTTTCTTT
TRBV20-1	TRBJ1-5	few	15	.	CSAIIIGDSNQPQHF	TGCAGTGCCATTATTATAGGGGATAGCAATCAGCCCCAGCATTTT
TRBV4-2	TRBJ2-2	few	14	.	CASSQEESGGELFF	TGTGCCAGCAGCCAAGAGGAATCCGGGGGGGAGCTGTTTTTT
TRBV4-3	TRBJ2-3	.	14	.	CASSQVRGTDTQYF	TGCGCCAGCAGCCAAGTCAGGGGCACAGATACGCAGTATTTT
TRBV29-1	TRBJ1-1	many	15	TRBD1	CSVQDTGGAITEAFF	TGCAGCGTCCAAGACACAGGGGGGGCGATCACTGAAGCTTTCTTT
TRBV6-6	TRBJ2-7	.	15	TRBD1	CASSSTGQANDEQYF	TGTGCCAGCAGTTCAACGGGACAGGCAAACGACGAGCAGTACTTC
TRBV5-1	TRBJ2-2	.	13	TRBD1	CDSSQQGSGELFF	TGCGACAGCAGCCAACAGGGGAGCGGGGAGCTGTTTTTT
TRBV7-6	TRBJ2-5	.	14	.	CASSFRGRWETQYF	TGTGCCAGCAGCTTCAGGGGCCGGTGGGAGACCCAGTACTTC
TRBV20-1	TRBJ2-2	few	14	.	CSARDLGGTGELFF	TGCAGTGCTAGGGACCTTGGGGGCACCGGGGAGCTGTTTTTT
TRBV11-2	TRBJ2-2	few	16	.	CASSFTPGPNTGELFF	TGTGCCAGCAGCTTCACCCCGGGACCGAACACCGGGGAGCTGTTTTTT
TRBV15	TRBJ1-2	.	16	.	CATSSRSLGADYGYTF	TGTGCCACCAGCAGCCGGTCATTGGGGGCGGACTATGGCTACACCTTC
TRBV6-5	TRBJ1-5	few	16	.	CASSPRRGRIGEPQHF	TGTGCCAGCAGCCCACGCAGGGGCCGCATCGGAGAGCCCCAGCATTTT
TRBV6-2/TRBV6-3	TRBJ2-7	.	13	.	CASRSAGAREQYF	TGTGCCAGCAGATCGGCGGGGGCGAGGGAGCAGTACTTC
TRBV2	TRBJ1-1	once	15	.	CASSDWGRGNTEAFF	TGTGCCAGCAGTGATTGGGGGAGAGGGAACACTGAAGCTTTCTTT
TRBV7-9	TRBJ2-5	.	14	.	CASSPYRRQETQYF	TGTGCCAGCAGCCCCTATCGGCGACAAGAGACCCAGTACTTC
TRBV7-9	TRBJ2-3	.	16	TRBD2	CASSPRERGMQDTQYF	TGTGCCAGCAGCCCTCGAGAGCGGGGGATGCAAGATACGCAGTATTTT
TRBV4-2	TRBJ2-5	many	16	TRBD1	CASSQDGQGGQETQYF	TGTGCCAGCAGCCAAGATGGACAGGGCGGACAAGAGACCCAGTACTTC
TRBV6-2/TRBV6-3	TRBJ2-1	few	13	.	CASIKGGWNEQFF	TGTGCCAGCATAAAGGGGGGGTGGAATGAGCAGTTCTTC
TRBV7-3	TRBJ1-2	.	19	TRBD1	CASSLNVSVWGQGKGGYTF	TGTGCCAGCAGCTTAAACGTGTCTGTTTGGGGACAGGGGAAAGGGGGCTACACCTTC
TRBV4-3	TRBJ1-1	.	14	.	CASTPGAGGDEAFF	TGCGCCAGCACCCCCGGGGCGGGGGGGGATGAAGCTTTCTTT
TRBV5-1	TRBJ2-7	many	16	TRBD1	CASSFEQGAVIYEQYF	TGCGCCAGCAGCTTCGAACAGGGGGCAGTTATCTACGAGCAGTACTTC
TRBV5-1	TRBJ1-2	many	13	TRBD1	CASSRQGAEGYTF	TGCGCCAGCAGTCGTCAGGGGGCGGAAGGCTACACCTTC